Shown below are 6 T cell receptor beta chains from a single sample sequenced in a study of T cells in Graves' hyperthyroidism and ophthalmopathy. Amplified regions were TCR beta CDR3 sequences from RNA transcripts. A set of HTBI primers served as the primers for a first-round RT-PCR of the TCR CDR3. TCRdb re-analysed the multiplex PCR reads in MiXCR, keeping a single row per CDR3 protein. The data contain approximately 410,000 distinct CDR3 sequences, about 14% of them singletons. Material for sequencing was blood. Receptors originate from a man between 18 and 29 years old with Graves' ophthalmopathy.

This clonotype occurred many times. The CDR3 sequence: CASSHSGTSSRDTQYF. The CDR3 DNA is TGTGCCAGCAGCCACTCCGGGACGTCGAGTCGAGATACGCAGTATTTT. The V gene is TRBV3-1, the J gene TRBJ2-3; the D gene could be TRBD1 or TRBD2 (5 bases each). The V end was cut by 3 bases, the J end by 5 bases, with 18 bases between. Germline assignment: CDR1 LGHDT and CDR2 YNNKEL (reference sequence). This CDR3 has 16 amino acids.

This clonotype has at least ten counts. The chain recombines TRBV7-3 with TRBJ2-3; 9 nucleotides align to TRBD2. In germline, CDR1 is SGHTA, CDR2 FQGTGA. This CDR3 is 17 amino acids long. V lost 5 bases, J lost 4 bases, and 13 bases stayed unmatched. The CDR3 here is CASSPGAGGPYSDTQYF. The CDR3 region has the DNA TGTGCCAGCAGCCCCGGGGCGGGAGGGCCGTATTCAGATACGCAGTATTTT.

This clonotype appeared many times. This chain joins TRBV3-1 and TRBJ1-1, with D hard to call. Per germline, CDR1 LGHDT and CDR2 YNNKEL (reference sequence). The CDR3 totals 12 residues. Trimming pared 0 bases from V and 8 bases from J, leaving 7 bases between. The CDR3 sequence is CASSQDFSEAFF. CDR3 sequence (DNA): TGTGCCAGCAGCCAAGACTTCTCAGAAGCTTTCTTT.

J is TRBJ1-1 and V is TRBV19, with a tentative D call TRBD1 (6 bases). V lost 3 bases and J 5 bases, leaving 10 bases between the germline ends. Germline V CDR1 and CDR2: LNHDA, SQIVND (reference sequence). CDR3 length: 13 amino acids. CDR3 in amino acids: CASSMQGKTEAFF. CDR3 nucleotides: TGTGCCAGTAGTATGCAGGGGAAGACTGAAGCTTTCTTT.

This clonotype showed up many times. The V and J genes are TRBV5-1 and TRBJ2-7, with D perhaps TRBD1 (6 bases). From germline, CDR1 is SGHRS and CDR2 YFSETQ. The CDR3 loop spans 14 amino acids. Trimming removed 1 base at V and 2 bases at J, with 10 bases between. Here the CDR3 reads CASSLTGITYEQYF. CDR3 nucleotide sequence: TGCGCCAGCAGCTTGACAGGGATTACCTACGAGCAGTACTTC.

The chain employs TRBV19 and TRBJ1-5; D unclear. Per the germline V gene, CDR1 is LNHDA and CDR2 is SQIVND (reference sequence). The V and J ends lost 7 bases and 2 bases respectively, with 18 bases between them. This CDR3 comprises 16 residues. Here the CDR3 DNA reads TGTGCCAGTACCCCGACCCGGGCCTTTGGCAATCAGCCCCAGCATTTT. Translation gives CASTPTRAFGNQPQHF.